Below, 14 T cell receptor beta chains from the same sample are listed, as sequenced in a study of blood T cells in healthy people across ages. PCR was performed a second time for about 7 to 11 cycles using a sample-barcoded 5' primer and a J-beta primer mix. TCRdb re-called the 5' RACE reads through MiXCR, storing one row per CDR3 protein. This sample yields around 990,000 distinct CDR3 sequences, of which 25% are seen a single time; 0.65% to 0.75% belongs to the top ten. This sample also belongs to another study, concerning T cells of mothers and their children.

Sequenced sample: blood. The receptors originated from a girl aged 2-9 years in good health.

V usage is TRBV29-1 and J usage is TRBJ1-2; D may be TRBD1 (6 bases). CDR3 size: 12 residues. V lost 5 bases and J lost 8, with 15 bases in between. The germline CDR1 and CDR2 sequences are SQVTM and ANQGSEA. CDR3 amino acids: CSVPGDFGGYTF. CDR3 sequence (DNA): TGCAGCGTTCCAGGGGATTTCGGGGGCTACACCTTC.

J is TRBJ1-4 and V is TRBV28, with 7 bases matching TRBD1. The CDR3 length is 14 residues. Germline assignment: CDR1 MDHEN and CDR2 SYDVKM. The V gene end was trimmed by 5 bases and the J gene end by 7 bases; junction bases not matched to a gene: 7. The CDR3 sequence: CASSPGQVAEKLFF. DNA for the CDR3: TGTGCCAGCAGTCCCGGACAGGTCGCTGAAAAACTGTTTTTT. Supplemented by reference TRBV28 and TRBJ1-4, the full variable domain reads DVKVTQSSRYLVKRTGEKVFLECVQDMDHENMFWYRQDPGLGLRLIYFSYDVKMKEKGDIPEGYSVSREKKERFSLILESASTNQTSMYLCASSPGQVAEKLFFGSGTQLSVL.

This chain uses TRBV5-1 with TRBJ2-7; maybe TRBD2 (5 bases). CDR3 length: 14 residues. Germline values: CDR1 SGHRS, CDR2 YFSETQ. Deletions cut 0 bases from V and 7 bases from J, with 14 bases between. CDR3 in amino acids: CASSLAGYSREQYF. Written as DNA, the CDR3 is TGCGCCAGCAGCTTGGCGGGGTACTCGCGGGAGCAGTACTTC. The full variable domain, completed using reference TRBV5-1 and TRBJ2-7, is KAGVTQTPRYLIKTRGQQVTLSCSPISGHRSVSWYQQTPGQGLQFLFEYFSETQRNKGNFPGRFSGRQFSNSRSEMNVSTLELGDSALYLCASSLAGYSREQYFGPGTRLTVT.

The J gene is TRBJ2-7, the V gene TRBV27, with D possibly called TRBD1 or TRBD2 (6 bases each). V lost 10 bases and J 7 bases, leaving 26 bases between the germline ends. The CDR3 loop spans 15 amino acids. Germline values: CDR1 MNHEY, CDR2 SMNVEV (reference sequence). The CDR3 loop reads CATKDHTSGAREQYF. DNA for the CDR3: TGTGCCACCAAGGACCACACCTCGGGGGCCAGGGAGCAGTACTTC.

V and J are TRBV5-1 and TRBJ2-7, with 7 bases lining up with TRBD1. CDR3 length: 15 residues. CDR1 is SGHRS and CDR2 is YFSETQ in the germline V gene. Losses at the gene ends were 0 bases for V and 2 bases for J; bases not matched to a gene: 5. The CDR3 nucleotides read TGCGCCAGCAGCTTGGGAGGGGACAGTACCTACGAGCAGTACTTC. Its protein product is CASSLGGDSTYEQYF.

This clonotype was seen a few times. The CDR3 region has the DNA TGTGCCATCATGGCGGGGGGGACAGATACGCAGTATTTT. It specifies CAIMAGGTDTQYF. The chain couples TRBV10-3 to TRBJ2-3; 9 bases match TRBD2. This CDR3 region has 13 residues. Germline loops: CDR1 ENHRY, CDR2 SYGVKD. V trimming: 7 bases; J trimming: 3 bases; junction bases outside the gene matches: 2.

The chain recombines TRBV7-9 with TRBJ2-5; the D gene is possibly TRBD2 (5 bases). V lost 5 bases and J lost 7, with 17 bases in between. The CDR3 sequence is 14 residues long. CDR1 and CDR2 (germline): SEHNR, FQNEAQ (reference sequence). The CDR3, as DNA: TGTGCCAGCAGCCCCGTCGCACTAGGTGTGACCCAGTACTTC. Its protein product is CASSPVALGVTQYF.

This clonotype came up a few times. The genes are TRBV7-9 and TRBJ1-1; D not resolved. This CDR3 has 13 residues. Germline CDR1 and CDR2: SEHNR and FQNEAQ (reference sequence). Between the trimmed V and J ends, which lost 1 base and 10 bases, there was a span of 13 bases. CDR3 nucleotide sequence: TGTGCCAGCAGCTTAGGCGAGCGGGGAGCAGCTTTCTTT. This sequence encodes CASSLGERGAAFF.

This clonotype was observed a handful of times. This chain connects TRBV2 to TRBJ1-2; D call uncertain. Germline V gene lookup returns CDR1 SNHLY and CDR2 FYNNEI. The CDR3 totals 15 residues. Trimming took 2 bases from V and 5 from J, leaving 15 bases between them. The CDR3 loop reads CASSERETGFYGYTF. CDR3 DNA sequence: TGTGCCAGCAGTGAAAGGGAGACTGGATTTTATGGCTACACCTTC.

A few counts support this clonotype. This chain uses TRBV7-8 with TRBJ1-5; D may be TRBD1 (6 bases). Trimming left V 4 bases short and J 0 bases short, with 13 bases between. This CDR3 comprises 16 residues. Germline CDR1 reads SGHVS; CDR2 reads FQNEAQ. CDR3 amino acids: CASSSWTDYSNQPQHF. CDR3 DNA: TGTGCCAGCAGCTCCTGGACAGACTATAGCAATCAGCCCCAGCATTTT.

This clonotype was counted only a few times. V and J are TRBV5-1 and TRBJ1-2; D possibly corresponds to TRBD1 (6 bases). Germline assignment: CDR1 SGHRS and CDR2 YFSETQ. Trimming stripped 0 bases from V and 4 bases from J, with 10 bases between. The CDR3 contains 14 residues. The CDR3 is CASSLEDSLYGYTF. The CDR3 nucleotides read TGCGCCAGCAGCTTGGAGGACAGTCTCTATGGCTACACCTTC.

This clonotype has just a few counts. The chain recombines TRBV10-3 with TRBJ1-1; D remains unclear. CDR3 length: 13 amino acids. CDR1 is ENHRY, CDR2 SYGVKD, per germline. V lost 10 bases, J lost 3 bases, and 15 bases lay in between. In DNA, the CDR3 is TGTGCCACCTCCTTGTCCGAATACACTGAAGCTTTCTTT. It encodes CATSLSEYTEAFF.

The genes are TRBV5-5 and TRBJ2-1, with D uncertain. The CDR3 covers 13 residues. Germline CDR1 reads SGHKS; CDR2 reads YYEKEE (reference sequence). Trimming pared 0 bases from V and 4 bases from J, leaving 5 bases between. CDR3 bases: TGTGCCAGCAGCTTGGAGTTTTACAATGAGCAGTTCTTC. It translates to CASSLEFYNEQFF.

This clonotype has more than one count but fewer than ten. This sequence joins TRBV3-1 and TRBJ2-7, with 15 bases fitting TRBD2. This CDR3 has 14 residues. The germline gives CDR1 LGHDT, CDR2 YNNKEL (reference sequence). The V gene end was trimmed by 4 bases and the J gene end by 9 bases; junction bases not matched to a gene: 4. Written as DNA, the CDR3 is TGTGCCAGCAGCCTACCGGGACTAGCGGGGGGGCAGTACTTC. Its protein product is CASSLPGLAGGQYF.